This T cell receptor (beta chain) was retrieved from a study of shared clonotypes between healthy human individuals (dated by TCRdb to 2018 to 2020). For the wider study: A couple of women and a few men aged 18 to 49 years were included in the cohort. For each donor, CD4 naive and CD4 memory were each given three plates, CD8 naive was given two plates, and CD8 memory was given one plate. The study deeply sequenced blood TCR repertoires of five healthy adults to estimate repertoire size and the extent of clonotype sharing between individuals. Different laboratories and diverse techniques were used to prepare libraries and sequence TCR repertoires, to increase sequencing depth and limit assay-specific biases. Per donor, leukapheresis produced somewhere between about 0.94 and 9 billion PBMCs.

Using the deep immunoSEQ assay, TCR CDR3 regions were amplified from genomic DNA by multiplex PCR. Extracted genomic DNA from each cell subset was spread evenly across all wells of several immunoSEQ 96-well plates, with each plate serving as a replicate. For sorted subsets, roughly 200 ng genomic DNA, equal to 30,000 to 35,000 T cell genomes, was loaded into each replicate PCR. The purified libraries were quantified using a Qubit 3.0 fluorometer, sized with a Bioanalyzer 2100, and then quantified again using the KAPA Library Quantification kit. A separate single-read 150-cycle Illumina NextSeq 550 flow cell was used to sequence each immunoSEQ 96-well plate. The original pipeline was this. The immunoSEQ output contained only junctional sequences without quality scores, so filtering could not match that applied to full-length reads. To assign V/J genes and CDR3, sequences were annotated against IMGT germline references using PyIR, a Python wrapper for IgBLAST v1.9. Reads with weak V/J assignments (E-value above 1e-6), missing CDR3, stop codons, out-of-frame junctions, or ambiguous translated residues were removed. V3J clonotypes were defined as sequences sharing an identical inferred V gene, J gene, and CDR3 amino acid sequence. Percentage overlap between repertoires was computed as shared unique clonotypes divided by the size of the smaller repertoire. Three approaches were used to assess repertoire richness: RTK rarefaction, the Chao1 estimator, and Recon v2.1 estimates of unobserved clonotypes. Generation probabilities were computed with OLGA for all TCRbeta clonotypes obtained by the gDNA method from a handful of donors. The immuneACCESS repertoire file appears here via TCRdb, limited to in-frame rearrangements. These files lack a portion of the clones; in checked studies, under half of the deficit traces to unresolved V genes, and the cause of the others is not known. Clonal size and the V and J genes are those of that table, whereas D and trimming came from the DNA. For this sample there are around 1.9 million clones; around 93% appear just once. The ten largest clonotypes hold under 2% of the sample.

With respect to this clone: The specificity of this receptor is unknown. Base-call qualities are not available, and no considerably larger clone is one nucleotide away.

For the CD8 naive samples, CD45RO-negative cells were positively selected for CCR7, yielding a CD45RA+CCR7+ population from which TemRA cells were excluded. Donors were healthy HIV-negative adults with no recently reported acute infections or vaccinations. All donors were Caucasian adults living in Nashville, Tennessee, USA. After blood collection by leukapheresis, PBMCs were isolated using Ficoll-Histopaque density gradient centrifugation and then cryopreserved in the vapor phase of liquid nitrogen. Analytical flow cytometry was used to check the purity and quantity of every magnetically sorted T cell population. Genomic DNA was isolated from each sorted fraction and quantified by UV absorbance on a Nanodrop 2000c. The germline V end is reduced by 6 bases and the J end by 5 bases; junction bases left unmatched: 9. CDR1 MDHEN and CDR2 SYDVKM are derived from the germline V gene. Including the terminal cysteine and phenylalanine, the CDR3 comprises 15 residues. Only CDR3 DNA is held: 45 bases, read in frame from base 1.

The research as a whole found: Compared with non-shared clonotypes, the clonotypes found in all four sorted-subset donors had higher generation probabilities. Incomplete sequencing was indicated by rarefaction of sorted-subset datasets, despite the large sequencing depth. Pairwise subsampling led to the expectation that sequencing depth would affect the degree of clonotype sharing among donors. Estimated clonotype richness was generally larger for naive than for memory subsets. Sampling was restricted to blood, and TCR repertoires in tissue are likely to differ from TCR repertoires in blood. Roughly 5% of naive CD4, 3.5% of naive CD8, approximately 2.2% of memory CD4, and over 0.35% of memory CD8 clonotypes were shared across a handful of donors. Because the study included only a small number of donors, the genetic and exposure-history diversity represented was limited.

Recombination joined TRBV28 with TRBJ2-1, and TRBD2 matches 8 of the central bases. This receptor was identified in a man aged 18 to 30 in good health. Some clones in this sample may be carry-over from other donors' samples. The sequencing sample was made of naive CD8+ T cells from PBMCs. The cell subset or site label on this specimen signifies: CD45RA+CCR7+. The bases are TGTGCCAGCAGCCTTAGCGGGAACCGGAACAATGAGCAGTTCTTC. Translated, it reads CASSLSGNRNNEQFF.